This is a list of T cell receptor beta chains from one sample in a study of blood T cell repertoires in COVID-19. Clones were sequenced by immunoSEQ multiplex PCR, and TCRdb holds only the in-frame ones, with some missing. The table records about 180,000 clones, roughly nine tenths of them present only once. The source material was peripheral blood. These receptor sequences come from a man younger than 35 who had recovered from COVID-19. Each CDR3 is given with its conserved first and last residue. The D gene is left open where the match is weak. Rows give clone size only sometimes, using once, few, many, or a class for an expanded clone.

CDR3aa: CASSHPVDSMNTEAFF
CDR3nt: TGCGCCAGCAGCCACCCGGTGGACAGTATGAACACTGAAGCTTTCTTT
abundance: NA
j_gene: TRBJ1-1
v_gene: TRBV10-1
d_gene: NA

CDR3aa: CASSIVSGSAHQPQHF
CDR3nt: TGTGCCAGTAGTATAGTTAGCGGTTCAGCTCATCAGCCCCAGCATTTT
abundance: NA
j_gene: TRBJ1-5
v_gene: TRBV19
d_gene: NA

CDR3aa: CASSPPGQGASEQYF
CDR3nt: TGTGCCAGCAGCCCGCCGGGACAGGGGGCCAGCGAGCAGTACTTC
abundance: NA
j_gene: TRBJ2-7
v_gene: TRBV3-1/TRBV3-2
d_gene: TRBD1

CDR3aa: CASSLVVGAEKLFF
CDR3nt: TGTGCCAGCAGCCTAGTCGTAGGGGCTGAAAAACTGTTTTTT
abundance: NA
j_gene: TRBJ1-4
v_gene: TRBV28
d_gene: NA

CDR3aa: CSASQRDQPQHF
CDR3nt: TGCAGTGCTAGTCAGAGGGATCAGCCCCAGCATTTT
abundance: NA
j_gene: TRBJ1-5
v_gene: TRBV20-1
d_gene: NA

CDR3aa: CATSDAQNYGYTF
CDR3nt: TGTGCCACCAGTGATGCCCAGAACTATGGCTACACCTTC
abundance: NA
j_gene: TRBJ1-2
v_gene: TRBV24-1
d_gene: NA

CDR3aa: CASSLFEGGSNQPQHF
CDR3nt: TGTGCCAGCTCACTCTTCGAGGGGGGGAGCAATCAGCCCCAGCATTTT
abundance: NA
j_gene: TRBJ1-5
v_gene: TRBV18
d_gene: NA

CDR3aa: CSVEGGTGDLYEQYF
CDR3nt: TGCAGCGTTGAAGGGGGGACAGGCGATCTTTACGAGCAGTACTTC
abundance: NA
j_gene: TRBJ2-7
v_gene: TRBV29-1
d_gene: TRBD1

CDR3aa: CASSKGTGASYEQYF
CDR3nt: TGTGCCAGCAGCAAAGGGACAGGGGCTTCCTACGAGCAGTACTTC
abundance: NA
j_gene: TRBJ2-7
v_gene: TRBV7-2
d_gene: TRBD1

CDR3aa: CASSQVHGLAANEQFF
CDR3nt: TGTGCCAGCAGCCAAGTTCACGGACTAGCGGCCAATGAGCAGTTCTTC
abundance: once
j_gene: TRBJ2-1
v_gene: TRBV3-1/TRBV3-2
d_gene: TRBD2

CDR3aa: CASSEGQEFSYNSPLHF
CDR3nt: TGTGCCAGCAGTGAGGGACAGGAGTTCTCCTATAATTCACCCCTCCACTTT
abundance: once
j_gene: TRBJ1-6
v_gene: TRBV6-1
d_gene: TRBD1

CDR3aa: CASSLSAEAFF
CDR3nt: TGTGCCAGCAGTTTATCCGCTGAAGCTTTCTTT
abundance: once
j_gene: TRBJ1-1
v_gene: TRBV28
d_gene: NA

CDR3aa: CASTLGGTGPYEQYF
CDR3nt: TGTGCCAGCACCCTTGGTGGGACAGGGCCCTACGAGCAGTACTTC
abundance: NA
j_gene: TRBJ2-7
v_gene: TRBV5-4
d_gene: TRBD1

CDR3aa: CASSVDSPGQGDTIYF
CDR3nt: TGTGCCAGCAGTGTTGATTCCCCGGGACAGGGAGACACCATATATTTT
abundance: NA
j_gene: TRBJ1-3
v_gene: TRBV2
d_gene: TRBD1

CDR3aa: CASRSTGGGIGYTF
CDR3nt: TGTGCCAGCAGATCCACTGGGGGGGGAATTGGCTACACCTTC
abundance: NA
j_gene: TRBJ1-2
v_gene: TRBV27
d_gene: NA

CDR3aa: CASSQGEGVIHEQYF
CDR3nt: TGCGCCAGCAGCCAAGGTGAGGGGGTGATCCACGAGCAGTACTTC
abundance: NA
j_gene: TRBJ2-7
v_gene: TRBV4-3
d_gene: NA

CDR3aa: CASSLTGTSGSTDTQYF
CDR3nt: TGTGCCAGTAGTCTAACCGGGACTAGCGGGAGCACAGATACGCAGTATTTT
abundance: few
j_gene: TRBJ2-3
v_gene: TRBV19
d_gene: TRBD2

CDR3aa: CASSPGIEETQYF
CDR3nt: TGTGCCAGCTCTCCGGGGATCGAAGAGACCCAGTACTTC
abundance: once
j_gene: TRBJ2-5
v_gene: TRBV18
d_gene: NA

CDR3aa: CASSTEGGHTEAFF
CDR3nt: TGCGCCAGCAGCACCGAGGGCGGTCACACTGAAGCTTTCTTT
abundance: NA
j_gene: TRBJ1-1
v_gene: TRBV5-1
d_gene: NA

CDR3aa: CASSPSTGESRPYEQYF
CDR3nt: TGTGCCAGCAGCCCGTCCACAGGGGAGAGCCGGCCCTACGAGCAGTACTTC
abundance: NA
j_gene: TRBJ2-7
v_gene: TRBV7-6
d_gene: TRBD1

CDR3aa: CASSFGGLAQETQYF
CDR3nt: TGTGCCAGCAGTTTCGGGGGGCTAGCCCAAGAGACCCAGTACTTC
abundance: NA
j_gene: TRBJ2-5
v_gene: TRBV28
d_gene: NA

CDR3aa: CASSPDRGRYGYTF
CDR3nt: TGTGCCAGCAGTCCCGACAGGGGTCGTTATGGCTACACCTTC
abundance: few
j_gene: TRBJ1-2
v_gene: TRBV6-5
d_gene: TRBD1

CDR3aa: CASTPGQANTEAFF
CDR3nt: TGTGCCAGTACGCCGGGACAGGCGAACACTGAAGCTTTCTTT
abundance: NA
j_gene: TRBJ1-1
v_gene: TRBV19
d_gene: TRBD1

CDR3aa: CASGLGQETQYF
CDR3nt: TGCGCCAGCGGGCTTGGCCAAGAGACCCAGTACTTC
abundance: NA
j_gene: TRBJ2-5
v_gene: TRBV5-1
d_gene: NA

CDR3aa: CASRKQGLRYNEQFF
CDR3nt: TGTGCCAGCAGAAAACAGGGGCTGCGGTACAATGAGCAGTTCTTC
abundance: NA
j_gene: TRBJ2-1
v_gene: TRBV2
d_gene: TRBD1

CDR3aa: CASSWRDRSGANVLTF
CDR3nt: TGTGCCAGCAGTTGGAGAGATCGCTCTGGGGCCAACGTCCTGACTTTC
abundance: NA
j_gene: TRBJ2-6
v_gene: TRBV28
d_gene: NA

CDR3aa: CASRAPGLEADTQYF
CDR3nt: TGCGCCAGCAGGGCCCCGGGACTAGAGGCAGATACGCAGTATTTT
abundance: NA
j_gene: TRBJ2-3
v_gene: TRBV5-1
d_gene: TRBD2

CDR3aa: CASSLQGRETQYF
CDR3nt: TGTGCCAGCAGCCTTCAGGGAAGGGAGACCCAGTACTTC
abundance: NA
j_gene: TRBJ2-5
v_gene: TRBV2
d_gene: NA

CDR3aa: CASRTLAPDTQYF
CDR3nt: TGTGCCAGTAGGACCCTAGCCCCAGATACGCAGTATTTT
abundance: few
j_gene: TRBJ2-3
v_gene: TRBV6-5
d_gene: NA

CDR3aa: CASSITLSKNIQYF
CDR3nt: TGTGCCAGCAGCATCACTTTGAGCAAGAACATTCAGTACTTC
abundance: NA
j_gene: TRBJ2-4
v_gene: TRBV6-2/TRBV6-3
d_gene: NA

CDR3aa: CASSQRLADTDTQYF
CDR3nt: TGCGCCAGCAGCCAGCGACTAGCCGACACAGATACGCAGTATTTT
abundance: NA
j_gene: TRBJ2-3
v_gene: TRBV4-3
d_gene: TRBD2

CDR3aa: CASSVSRGWRDTQYF
CDR3nt: TGTGCCAGCAGCGTTTCTCGAGGGTGGAGAGATACGCAGTATTTT
abundance: NA
j_gene: TRBJ2-3
v_gene: TRBV9
d_gene: NA

CDR3aa: CASRLAGGSYEQYF
CDR3nt: TGTGCCAGCAGGTTAGCGGGAGGGTCCTACGAGCAGTACTTC
abundance: NA
j_gene: TRBJ2-7
v_gene: TRBV28
d_gene: TRBD2

CDR3aa: CASSEVEDQPQHF
CDR3nt: TGTGCCAGCAGTGAAGTTGAGGATCAGCCCCAGCATTTT
abundance: few
j_gene: TRBJ1-5
v_gene: TRBV2
d_gene: NA

CDR3aa: CASSPTGTQGGQYF
CDR3nt: TGTGCCAGCAGCCCCACCGGGACCCAGGGGGGCCAGTACTTC
abundance: NA
j_gene: TRBJ2-4
v_gene: TRBV6-2/TRBV6-3
d_gene: NA

CDR3aa: CASSSTSGRRETQYF
CDR3nt: TGTGCCAGCAGCTCGACTAGCGGGAGGAGGGAGACCCAGTACTTC
abundance: NA
j_gene: TRBJ2-5
v_gene: TRBV7-2
d_gene: TRBD2

CDR3aa: CATSRMGGTSGNEQFF
CDR3nt: TGTGCCACCAGCAGAATGGGGGGGACTAGCGGCAATGAGCAGTTCTTC
abundance: NA
j_gene: TRBJ2-1
v_gene: TRBV15
d_gene: TRBD2

CDR3aa: CASSQVSQGNSPLHF
CDR3nt: TGCGCCAGCAGCCAAGTGTCACAGGGCAATTCACCCCTCCACTTT
abundance: NA
j_gene: TRBJ1-6
v_gene: TRBV4-1
d_gene: NA

CDR3aa: CASSQERSYNEQFF
CDR3nt: TGCGCCAGCAGCCAAGAGCGTAGCTACAATGAGCAGTTCTTC
abundance: many
j_gene: TRBJ2-1
v_gene: TRBV4-3
d_gene: NA

CDR3aa: CASRRRTGDHYEQYF
CDR3nt: TGTGCCAGCAGACGACGGACAGGGGACCACTACGAGCAGTACTTC
abundance: NA
j_gene: TRBJ2-7
v_gene: TRBV28
d_gene: TRBD1

CDR3aa: CASSPRGSGTEAFF
CDR3nt: TGTGCCAGCAGCCCAAGGGGGTCAGGCACTGAAGCTTTCTTT
abundance: NA
j_gene: TRBJ1-1
v_gene: TRBV9
d_gene: NA

CDR3aa: CASSRISGLAAGELFF
CDR3nt: TGTGCCAGTAGCCGGATTTCGGGACTAGCAGCCGGGGAGCTGTTTTTT
abundance: NA
j_gene: TRBJ2-2
v_gene: TRBV19
d_gene: TRBD2

CDR3aa: CATSPTTSGRGETQYF
CDR3nt: TGTGCCACCAGCCCGACGACTAGCGGGAGAGGGGAGACCCAGTACTTC
abundance: NA
j_gene: TRBJ2-5
v_gene: TRBV15
d_gene: TRBD2

CDR3aa: CASSQGQDYTGELFF
CDR3nt: TGCGCCAGCAGCCAAGGTCAGGACTACACCGGGGAGCTGTTTTTT
abundance: NA
j_gene: TRBJ2-2
v_gene: TRBV4-3
d_gene: NA

CDR3aa: CAINSRALNYGYTF
CDR3nt: TGTGCCATCAATTCCAGGGCTCTCAACTATGGCTACACCTTC
abundance: NA
j_gene: TRBJ1-2
v_gene: TRBV10-3
d_gene: NA

CDR3aa: CASSPPAEGETQYF
CDR3nt: TGTGCCAGCTCACCACCGGCGGAGGGAGAGACCCAGTACTTC
abundance: NA
j_gene: TRBJ2-5
v_gene: TRBV18
d_gene: NA

CDR3aa: CASSFTGSQLFNTEAFF
CDR3nt: TGCGCCAGCAGCTTTACAGGGAGTCAATTATTCAACACTGAAGCTTTCTTT
abundance: NA
j_gene: TRBJ1-1
v_gene: TRBV5-1
d_gene: NA

CDR3aa: CASSHRDRGQETQYF
CDR3nt: TGTGCCAGCAGCCACCGGGACAGGGGGCAGGAGACCCAGTACTTC
abundance: NA
j_gene: TRBJ2-5
v_gene: TRBV4-2
d_gene: TRBD1

CDR3aa: CASSLGLAGYEQYF
CDR3nt: TGTGCCAGCAGTCTTGGACTAGCGGGATACGAGCAGTACTTC
abundance: NA
j_gene: TRBJ2-7
v_gene: TRBV27
d_gene: TRBD2

CDR3aa: CASSERSYSNQPQHF
CDR3nt: TGTGCCAGCAGTGAACGGAGTTATAGCAATCAGCCCCAGCATTTT
abundance: NA
j_gene: TRBJ1-5
v_gene: TRBV2
d_gene: NA

CDR3aa: CASSLTGVKGYEQFF
CDR3nt: TGTGCCAGCAGCTTGACAGGGGTGAAGGGGTATGAGCAGTTCTTC
abundance: NA
j_gene: TRBJ2-1
v_gene: TRBV7-2
d_gene: TRBD1

CDR3aa: CASRLAGGKLFF
CDR3nt: TGTGCCAGTAGGCTCGCGGGAGGAAAACTGTTTTTT
abundance: NA
j_gene: TRBJ1-4
v_gene: TRBV19
d_gene: NA

CDR3aa: CASSYGQKETQYF
CDR3nt: TGTGCCAGCAGTTACGGCCAGAAAGAGACCCAGTACTTC
abundance: NA
j_gene: TRBJ2-5
v_gene: TRBV6-5
d_gene: NA

CDR3aa: CASRTVAGAVYGYTF
CDR3nt: TGTGCCAGCAGGACAGTCGCAGGGGCCGTTTATGGCTACACCTTC
abundance: NA
j_gene: TRBJ1-2
v_gene: TRBV7-2
d_gene: NA

CDR3aa: CASSRLEVKQYF
CDR3nt: TGTGCCAGCTCAAGGCTAGAGGTTAAGCAGTACTTC
abundance: NA
j_gene: TRBJ2-7
v_gene: TRBV28
d_gene: NA

CDR3aa: CASSSSGSSYNEQFF
CDR3nt: TGTGCCAGCAGTTCTAGCGGGAGCTCCTACAATGAGCAGTTCTTC
abundance: NA
j_gene: TRBJ2-1
v_gene: TRBV27
d_gene: TRBD2

CDR3aa: CASSLGQPTGELFF
CDR3nt: TGTGCCAGCAGTTTGGGACAGCCCACCGGGGAGCTGTTTTTT
abundance: few
j_gene: TRBJ2-2
v_gene: TRBV27
d_gene: TRBD1

CDR3aa: CASPLGGRDTEAFF
CDR3nt: TGCGCCAGCCCTCTAGGGGGAAGGGACACTGAAGCTTTCTTT
abundance: NA
j_gene: TRBJ1-1
v_gene: TRBV5-1
d_gene: NA

CDR3aa: CASSLSTGIKNIQYF
CDR3nt: TGTGCCAGCAGCCTCTCTACAGGTATCAAAAACATTCAGTACTTC
abundance: NA
j_gene: TRBJ2-4
v_gene: TRBV11-2
d_gene: NA